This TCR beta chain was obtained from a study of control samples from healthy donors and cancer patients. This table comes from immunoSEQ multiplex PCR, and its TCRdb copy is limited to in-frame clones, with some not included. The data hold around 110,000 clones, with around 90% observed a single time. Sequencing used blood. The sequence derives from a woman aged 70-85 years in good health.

The CDR3 coding sequence is TGCAGCGTCGGGACAGGGGGCCTGGAGACCCAGTACTTC. Protein sequence: CSVGTGGLETQYF. The V and J genes are TRBV29-1 and TRBJ2-5, with 12 bases aligning to TRBD1. V was clipped by 6 bases and J by 5 bases; unmatched bases: 4. CDR1 is SQVTM, CDR2 ANQGSEA, per germline. The CDR3 has 13 amino acids.